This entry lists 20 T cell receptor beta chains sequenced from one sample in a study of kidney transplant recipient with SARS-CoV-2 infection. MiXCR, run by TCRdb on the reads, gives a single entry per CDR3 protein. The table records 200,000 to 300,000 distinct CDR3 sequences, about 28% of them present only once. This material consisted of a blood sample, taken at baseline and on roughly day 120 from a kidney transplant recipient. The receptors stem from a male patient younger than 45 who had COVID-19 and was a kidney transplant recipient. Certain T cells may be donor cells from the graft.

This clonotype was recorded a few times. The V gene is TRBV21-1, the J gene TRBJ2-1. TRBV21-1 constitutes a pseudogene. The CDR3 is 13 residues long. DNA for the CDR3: TGTGCCAGCAGCAAAGTGGAAGACAATGAGCAGTTCTTC. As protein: CASSKVEDNEQFF.

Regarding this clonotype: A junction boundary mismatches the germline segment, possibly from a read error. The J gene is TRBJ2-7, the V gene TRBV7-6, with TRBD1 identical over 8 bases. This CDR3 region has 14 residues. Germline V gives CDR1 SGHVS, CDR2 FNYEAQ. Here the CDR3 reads CASSLGAGGYERYF. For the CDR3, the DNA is TGTGCCAGCAGCTTAGGAGCAGGGGGCTACGAGCGGTACTTC.

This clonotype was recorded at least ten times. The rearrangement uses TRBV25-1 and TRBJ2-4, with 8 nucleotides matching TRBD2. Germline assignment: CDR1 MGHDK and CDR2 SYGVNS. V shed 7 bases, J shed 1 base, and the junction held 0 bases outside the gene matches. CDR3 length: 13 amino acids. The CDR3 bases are TGTGCCAGCACGGGAGGGGCCAAAAACATTCAGTACTTC. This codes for CASTGGAKNIQYF.

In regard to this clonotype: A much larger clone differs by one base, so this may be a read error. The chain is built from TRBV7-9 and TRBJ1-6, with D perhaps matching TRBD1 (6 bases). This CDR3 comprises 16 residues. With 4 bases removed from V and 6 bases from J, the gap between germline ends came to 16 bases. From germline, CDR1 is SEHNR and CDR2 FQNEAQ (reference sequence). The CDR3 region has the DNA TGTGCCAGCAGCTCCCATGTGGGGGCGGTTAATTCACCCCTCCACTTT. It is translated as CASSSHVGAVNSPLHF.

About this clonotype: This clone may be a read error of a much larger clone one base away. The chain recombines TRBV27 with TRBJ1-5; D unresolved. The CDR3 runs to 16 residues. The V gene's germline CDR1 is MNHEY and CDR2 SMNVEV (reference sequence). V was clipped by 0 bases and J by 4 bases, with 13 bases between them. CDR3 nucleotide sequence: TGTGCCAGCAGTTTATCGGAACCTGGGTGGAATCAGCCCCAGCATTTT. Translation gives CASSLSEPGWNQPQHF.

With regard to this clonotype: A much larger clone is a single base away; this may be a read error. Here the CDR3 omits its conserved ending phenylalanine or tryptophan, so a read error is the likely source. CDR3: CASAGGPGNEQFY. The CDR3 DNA sequence: TGTGCCAGTGCGGGGGGGCCTGGGAATGAGCAGTTCTAC. V is TRBV19 and J is TRBJ2-1, with 9 bases lining up with TRBD2. The CDR3 consists of 13 residues. Per the germline V gene, CDR1 is LNHDA and CDR2 is SQIVND (reference sequence). V was pared by 8 bases and J by 7 bases, with 6 bases of the junction left unmatched.

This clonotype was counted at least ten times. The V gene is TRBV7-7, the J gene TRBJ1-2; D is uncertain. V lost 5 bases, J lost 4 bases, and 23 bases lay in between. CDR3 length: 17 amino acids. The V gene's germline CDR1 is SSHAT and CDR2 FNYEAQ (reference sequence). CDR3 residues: CASSLDGKCRKTYGYTF. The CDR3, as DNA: TGTGCCAGCAGCCTTGACGGTAAGTGCCGAAAGACCTATGGCTACACCTTC.

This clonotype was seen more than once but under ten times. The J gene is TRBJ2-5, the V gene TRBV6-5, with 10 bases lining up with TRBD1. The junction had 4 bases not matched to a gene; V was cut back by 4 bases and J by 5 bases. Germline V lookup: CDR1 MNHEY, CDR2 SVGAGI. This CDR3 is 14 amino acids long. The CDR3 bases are TGTGCCAGCAGTTTGGGACAGGGGCCCGAGACCCAGTACTTC. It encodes CASSLGQGPETQYF.

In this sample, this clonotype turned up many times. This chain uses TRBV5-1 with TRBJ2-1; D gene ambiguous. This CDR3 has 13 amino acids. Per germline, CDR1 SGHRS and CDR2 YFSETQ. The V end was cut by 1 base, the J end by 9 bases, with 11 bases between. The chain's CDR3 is CASSLNSVAEQFF. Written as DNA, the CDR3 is TGCGCCAGCAGCTTGAATTCTGTGGCTGAGCAGTTCTTC.

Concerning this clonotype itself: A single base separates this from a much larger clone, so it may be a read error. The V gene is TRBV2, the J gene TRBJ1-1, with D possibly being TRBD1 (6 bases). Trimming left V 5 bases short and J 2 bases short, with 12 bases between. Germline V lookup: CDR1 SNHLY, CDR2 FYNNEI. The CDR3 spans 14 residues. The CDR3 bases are TGTGCCAGCAGTTCAGACAGGATTAACACTGAAGCTTTCTTT. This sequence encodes CASSSDRINTEAFF.

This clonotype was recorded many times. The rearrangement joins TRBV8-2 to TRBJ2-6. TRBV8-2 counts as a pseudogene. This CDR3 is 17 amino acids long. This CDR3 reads CGMLIRITQSRANVLTF. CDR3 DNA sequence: TGTGGCATGCTGATTAGGATAACACAAAGTCGGGCCAACGTCCTGACTTTC.

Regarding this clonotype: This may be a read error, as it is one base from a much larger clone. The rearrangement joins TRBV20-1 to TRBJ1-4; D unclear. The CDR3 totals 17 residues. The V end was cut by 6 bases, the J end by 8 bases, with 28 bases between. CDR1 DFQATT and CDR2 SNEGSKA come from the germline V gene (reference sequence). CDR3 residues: CSAGALGRNGGREKLFF. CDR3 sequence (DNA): TGCAGTGCCGGAGCTCTCGGGAGAAACGGTGGAAGGGAAAAACTGTTTTTT.

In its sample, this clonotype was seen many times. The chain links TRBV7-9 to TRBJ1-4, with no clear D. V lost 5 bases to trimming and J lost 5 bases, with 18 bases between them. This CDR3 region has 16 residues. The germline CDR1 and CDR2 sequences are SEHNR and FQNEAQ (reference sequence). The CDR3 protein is CASSQPGPTKNEKLFF. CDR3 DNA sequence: TGTGCCAGCAGCCAACCCGGGCCAACCAAAAATGAAAAACTGTTTTTT. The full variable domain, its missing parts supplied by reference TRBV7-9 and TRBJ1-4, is DTGVSQNPRHKITKRGQNVTFRCDPISEHNRLYWYRQTLGQGPEFLTYFQNEAQLEKSRLLSDRFSAERPKGSFSTLEIQRTEQGDSAMYLCASSQPGPTKNEKLFFGSGTQLSVL.

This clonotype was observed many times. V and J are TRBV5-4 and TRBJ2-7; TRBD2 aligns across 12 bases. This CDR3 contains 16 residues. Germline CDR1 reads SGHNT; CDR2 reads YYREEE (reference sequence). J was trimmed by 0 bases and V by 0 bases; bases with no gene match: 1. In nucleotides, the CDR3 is TGTGCCAGCAGCTTGGGACTAGCGGGGGTCTCCTACGAGCAGTACTTC. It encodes CASSLGLAGVSYEQYF.

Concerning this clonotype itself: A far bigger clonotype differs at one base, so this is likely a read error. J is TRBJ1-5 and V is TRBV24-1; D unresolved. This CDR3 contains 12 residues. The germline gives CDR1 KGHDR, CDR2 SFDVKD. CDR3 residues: CAISDPNQPQHF. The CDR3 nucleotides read TGTGCCATCAGTGATCCGAATCAGCCCCAGCATTTT.

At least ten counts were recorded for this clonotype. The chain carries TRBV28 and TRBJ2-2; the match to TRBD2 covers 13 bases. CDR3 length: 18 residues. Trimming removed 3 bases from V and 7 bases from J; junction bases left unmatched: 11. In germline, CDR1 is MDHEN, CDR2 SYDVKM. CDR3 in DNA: TGTGCCAGCAGTTTCGTGTGGACTAGCGGGAGTGAAGGCGGGGAGCTGTTTTTT. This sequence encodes CASSFVWTSGSEGGELFF.

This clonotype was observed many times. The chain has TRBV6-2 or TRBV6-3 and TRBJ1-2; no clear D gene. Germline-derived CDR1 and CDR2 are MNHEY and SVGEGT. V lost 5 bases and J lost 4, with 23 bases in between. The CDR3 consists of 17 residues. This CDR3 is CASSVLYCIGKTYGYTF. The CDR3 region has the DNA TGTGCCAGCAGTGTATTATACTGCATCGGAAAGACCTATGGCTACACCTTC.

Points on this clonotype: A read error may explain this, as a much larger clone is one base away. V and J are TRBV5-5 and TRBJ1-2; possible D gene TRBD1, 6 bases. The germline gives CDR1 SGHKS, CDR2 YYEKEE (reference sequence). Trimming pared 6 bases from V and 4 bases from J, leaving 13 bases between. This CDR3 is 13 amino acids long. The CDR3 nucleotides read TGTGCCAGCAACCTGGGAGGGGGCTATGGCTACACCTTC. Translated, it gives CASNLGGGYGYTF.

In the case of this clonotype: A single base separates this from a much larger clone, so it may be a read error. CDR3 coding DNA: TGTGCCAGTAGTACTACCGGGACTAGCGTCCCGAATTCGGGCGCCACCTACGAGCAGTGCTTC. This codes for CASSTTGTSVPNSGATYEQCF. This rearrangement joins TRBV19 to TRBJ2-7; 10 nucleotides agree with TRBD2. Germline-derived CDR1 and CDR2 are LNHDA and SQIVND (reference sequence). This CDR3 spans 21 amino acids.

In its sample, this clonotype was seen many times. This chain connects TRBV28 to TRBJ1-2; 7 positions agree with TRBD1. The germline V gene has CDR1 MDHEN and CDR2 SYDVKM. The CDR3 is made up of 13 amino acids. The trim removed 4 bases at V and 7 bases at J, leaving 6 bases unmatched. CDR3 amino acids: CASSSTGLRGYTF. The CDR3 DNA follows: TGTGCCAGCAGTTCGACAGGGTTGCGTGGCTACACCTTC.